This entry is about one T cell receptor (beta chain). Its antigen is currently unknown. Trimming removed 2 bases from V and 3 bases from J; junction bases left unmatched: 3. Germline values: CDR1 WSHSY, CDR2 SAAADI. CDR3 length: 15 amino acids. The data originate from a study of cytomegalovirus exposure and HLA in healthy donors. Notes on the study in general: Later genetic work tied a missense DCLRE1C variant to beta-chain V and J trimming.

A multiplex PCR was run with 60 Vbeta primers and 13 Jbeta primers. Assay used: immunoSEQ multiplex PCR; TCRdb lists only in-frame clones, some missing. The sample has 150,000 or so clones, 65% to 85% seen once. This TCR derives from a man aged 40-50 years in good health and CMV-seropositive. Sequenced sample: PBMCs. The chain has TRBV10-2 and TRBJ1-5, with 8 bases matching TRBD1. CDR3 protein: CASSERTGNNQPQHF. The CDR3 region has the DNA TGCGCCAGCAGTGAGAGGACAGGGAACAATCAGCCCCAGCATTTT.